This T cell receptor (beta chain) was recovered during a study of T cell responses to AZD1222 COVID-19 vaccine. General study results and limits: It should be noted that donors were predominantly white British and more often female, and clonal diversity was possibly underestimated.

Germline V gene data show CDR1 as MNHEY and CDR2 as SMNVEV (reference sequence). The germline V and J ends were trimmed by 3 bases and 2 bases, with 17 bases remaining between them. The CDR3 totals 16 residues. Clones were sequenced by immunoSEQ multiplex PCR, and TCRdb holds only the in-frame ones, with some missing. The table lists about 140,000 clones, roughly 85% of them singletons, with more than 7.5% in the top ten. Details on this clone: Antigen: not known.

The sequenced sample was peripheral blood, obtained 28 days after the second dose of the MenACWY control vaccine. The chain combines TRBV27 with TRBJ2-7; TRBD1 is a possible D gene (8 bases). The sequence was collected from an adult who received the MenACWY meningococcal vaccine as a control. The CDR3 bases are TGTGCCAGCAGTTTCCTGACAGGGGAGGGTCCCTACGAGCAGTACTTC. The encoded protein is CASSFLTGEGPYEQYF.